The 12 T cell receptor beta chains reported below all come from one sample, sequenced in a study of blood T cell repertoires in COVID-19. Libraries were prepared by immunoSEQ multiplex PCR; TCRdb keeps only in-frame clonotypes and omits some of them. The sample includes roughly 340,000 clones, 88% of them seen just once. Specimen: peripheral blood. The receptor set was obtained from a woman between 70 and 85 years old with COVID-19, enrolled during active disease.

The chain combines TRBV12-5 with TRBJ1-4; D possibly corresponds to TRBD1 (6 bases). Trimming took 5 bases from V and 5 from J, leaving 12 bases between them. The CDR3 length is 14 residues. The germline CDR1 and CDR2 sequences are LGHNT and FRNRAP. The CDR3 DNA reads TGTGCTAGTGGTCCCAGGGGTTTAAATGAAAAACTGTTTTTT. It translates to CASGPRGLNEKLFF.

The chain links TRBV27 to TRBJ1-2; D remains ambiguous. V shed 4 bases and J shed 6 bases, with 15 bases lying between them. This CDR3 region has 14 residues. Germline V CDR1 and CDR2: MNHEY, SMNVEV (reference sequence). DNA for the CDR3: TGTGCCAGCAGTTATTCGCCGGGGAATGATGGCTACACCTTC. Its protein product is CASSYSPGNDGYTF.

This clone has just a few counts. The CDR3 DNA follows: TGTGCCAGTAGAAACCCAAGCAGGGCCTACGAGCAGTACTTC. Translation gives CASRNPSRAYEQYF. This chain joins TRBV19 and TRBJ2-7; D possibly corresponds to TRBD1 (5 bases). The V end was cut by 6 bases, the J end by 2 bases, with 14 bases between. The CDR3 runs 14 residues. CDR1 and CDR2 from the germline V gene are LNHDA and SQIVND (reference sequence).

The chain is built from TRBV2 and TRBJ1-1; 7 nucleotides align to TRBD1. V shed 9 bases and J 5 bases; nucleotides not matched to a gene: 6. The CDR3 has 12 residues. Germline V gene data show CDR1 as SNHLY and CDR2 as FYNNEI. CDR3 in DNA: TGTGCCAGGACAGGGTATCAGACTGAAGCTTTCTTT. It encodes CARTGYQTEAFF.

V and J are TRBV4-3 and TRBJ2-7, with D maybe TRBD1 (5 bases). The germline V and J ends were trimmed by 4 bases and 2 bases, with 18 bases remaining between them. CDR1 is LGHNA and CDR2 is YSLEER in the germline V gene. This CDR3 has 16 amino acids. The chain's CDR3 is CASSPKTDSTPYEQYF. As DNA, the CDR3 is TGCGCCAGCAGCCCAAAGACAGATTCTACACCCTACGAGCAGTACTTC.

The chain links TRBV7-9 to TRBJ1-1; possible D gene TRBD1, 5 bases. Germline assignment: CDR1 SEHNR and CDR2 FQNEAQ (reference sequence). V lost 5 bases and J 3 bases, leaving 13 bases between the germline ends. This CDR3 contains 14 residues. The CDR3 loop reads CASSRGRGDTEAFF. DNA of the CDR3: TGTGCCAGCAGCAGAGGGCGGGGGGACACTGAAGCTTTCTTT.

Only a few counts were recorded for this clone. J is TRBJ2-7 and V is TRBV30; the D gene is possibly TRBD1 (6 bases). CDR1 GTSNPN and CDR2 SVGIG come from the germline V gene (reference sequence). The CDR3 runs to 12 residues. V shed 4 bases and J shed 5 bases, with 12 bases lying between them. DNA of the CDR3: TGTGCCTGGAACAGGGAAGCCGACGAGCAGTACTTC. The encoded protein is CAWNREADEQYF.

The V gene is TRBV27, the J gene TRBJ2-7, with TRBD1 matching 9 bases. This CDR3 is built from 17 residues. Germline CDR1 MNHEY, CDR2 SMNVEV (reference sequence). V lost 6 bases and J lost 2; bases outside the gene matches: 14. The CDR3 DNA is TGTGCCAGCAGCCCCCTAGATCCCGGGACAGGGCCCTACGAGCAGTACTTC. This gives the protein CASSPLDPGTGPYEQYF.

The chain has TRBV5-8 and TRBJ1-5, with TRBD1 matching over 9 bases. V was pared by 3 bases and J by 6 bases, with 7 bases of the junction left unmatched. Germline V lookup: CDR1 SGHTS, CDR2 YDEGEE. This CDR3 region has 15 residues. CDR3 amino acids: CASSYYGQGPQPQHF. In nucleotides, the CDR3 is TGTGCCAGCAGCTACTATGGACAGGGGCCTCAGCCCCAGCATTTT.

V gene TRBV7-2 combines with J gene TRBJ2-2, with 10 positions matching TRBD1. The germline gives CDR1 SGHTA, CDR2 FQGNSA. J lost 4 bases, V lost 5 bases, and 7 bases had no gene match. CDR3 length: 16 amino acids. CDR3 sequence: CASSPRTGGFTGELFF. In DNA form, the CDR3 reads TGTGCCAGCAGCCCCCGGACAGGGGGATTCACCGGGGAGCTGTTTTTT.

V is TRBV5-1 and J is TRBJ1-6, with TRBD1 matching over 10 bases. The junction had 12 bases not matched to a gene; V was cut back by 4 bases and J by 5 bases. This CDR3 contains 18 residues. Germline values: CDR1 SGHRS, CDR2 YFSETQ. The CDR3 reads CASSPRTGGKTDNSPLHF. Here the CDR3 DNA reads TGCGCCAGCAGCCCCCGGACAGGGGGAAAAACGGATAATTCACCCCTCCACTTT.

The CDR3 sequence is CASSAGGYPTDTQYF. The CDR3 DNA follows: TGTGCCAGCTCCGCGGGGGGGTACCCGACAGATACGCAGTATTTT. This chain links TRBV7-2 with TRBJ2-3, with 9 nucleotides matching TRBD2. The germline V gene encodes CDR1 SGHTA and CDR2 FQGNSA. CDR3 length equals 15 residues. The V gene end was trimmed by 8 bases and the J gene end by 3 bases; junction bases not matched to a gene: 9.